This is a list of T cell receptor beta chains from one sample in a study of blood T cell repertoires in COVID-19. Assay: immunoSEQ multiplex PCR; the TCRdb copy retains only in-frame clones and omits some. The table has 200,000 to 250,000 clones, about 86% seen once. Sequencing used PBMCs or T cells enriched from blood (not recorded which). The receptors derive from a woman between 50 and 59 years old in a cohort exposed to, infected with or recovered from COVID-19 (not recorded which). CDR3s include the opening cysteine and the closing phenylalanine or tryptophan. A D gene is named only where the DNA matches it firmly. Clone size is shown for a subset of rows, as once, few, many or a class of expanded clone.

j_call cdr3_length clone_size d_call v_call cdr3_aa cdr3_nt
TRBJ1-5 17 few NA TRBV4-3 CASSQDLEAQSNQPQHF TGCGCCAGCAGCCAAGATTTGGAGGCTCAAAGCAATCAGCCCCAGCATTTT
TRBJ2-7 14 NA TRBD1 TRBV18 CASSPGTGAYEQYF TGTGCCAGCTCACCCGGGACAGGGGCCTACGAGCAGTACTTC
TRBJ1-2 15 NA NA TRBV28 CASSPQGRGIGGYTF TGTGCCAGCAGTCCCCAGGGGAGGGGGATTGGAGGCTACACCTTC
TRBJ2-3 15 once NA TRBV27 CASRNSDGGPDTQYF TGTGCCAGCAGGAATTCAGATGGGGGCCCAGATACGCAGTATTTT
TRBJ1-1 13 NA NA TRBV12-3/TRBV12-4 CASSLVSTTEAFF TGTGCCAGCAGTTTAGTCAGTACCACTGAAGCTTTCTTT
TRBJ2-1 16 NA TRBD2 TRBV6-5 CASSSRRAGAYNEQFF TGTGCCAGCAGTTCGAGAAGAGCGGGGGCCTACAATGAGCAGTTCTTC
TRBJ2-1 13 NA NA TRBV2 CASSDSTVNEQFF TGTGCCAGCAGTGATTCGACAGTCAATGAGCAGTTCTTC
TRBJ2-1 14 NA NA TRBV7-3 CASSLRAGGIEQFF TGTGCCAGCAGCTTAAGAGCGGGCGGGATTGAGCAGTTCTTC
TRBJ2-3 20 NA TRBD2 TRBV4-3 CASSQDLKAGGRSSTDTQYF TGCGCCAGCAGCCAAGACTTAAAAGCGGGGGGTCGTTCTAGCACAGATACGCAGTATTTT
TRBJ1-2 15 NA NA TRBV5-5 CASSLVDRAVYGYTF TGTGCCAGCAGCTTGGTGGACAGAGCCGTCTATGGCTACACCTTC
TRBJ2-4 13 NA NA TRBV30 CAWSPIPLDIQYF TGTGCCTGGAGTCCTATACCTTTGGACATTCAGTACTTC
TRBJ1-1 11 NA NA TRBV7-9 CASSQAGVAFF TGTGCCAGCAGCCAGGCGGGGGTAGCTTTCTTT
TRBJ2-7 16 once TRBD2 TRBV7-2 CASSLGGAGPSYEQYF TGTGCCAGCAGCTTAGGCGGAGCGGGGCCCTCCTACGAGCAGTACTTC
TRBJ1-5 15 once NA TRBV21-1 CATKTGRYSNQPQHF TGTGCCACAAAGACAGGGAGATATAGCAATCAGCCCCAGCATTTT
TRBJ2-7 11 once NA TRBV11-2 CASSVEYEQYF TGTGCCAGCAGCGTCGAGTACGAGCAGTACTTC
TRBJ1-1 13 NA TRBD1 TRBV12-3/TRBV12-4 CASSRDRGPKAFF TGTGCCAGCAGTCGAGACAGGGGGCCTAAAGCTTTCTTT
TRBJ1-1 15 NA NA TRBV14 CASSLSTGGFSEAFF TGTGCCAGCAGCCTAAGTACGGGGGGCTTTTCTGAAGCTTTCTTT
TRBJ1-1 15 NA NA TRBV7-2 CASSPNPSPYTEAFF TGTGCCAGCAGCCCCAACCCGAGTCCCTACACTGAAGCTTTCTTT
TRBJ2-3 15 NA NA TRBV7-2 CASSRTRDTAIGQYF TGTGCCAGCAGCCGCACCCGGGACACAGCCATTGGGCAGTATTTT
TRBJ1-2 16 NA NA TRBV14 CASSSWRRRANDGYTF TGTGCCAGCAGCTCCTGGCGGCGCAGGGCTAATGATGGCTACACCTTC
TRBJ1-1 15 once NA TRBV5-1 CASSLHRVGNTEAFF TGCGCCAGCAGCCTACACAGGGTTGGGAACACTGAAGCTTTCTTT
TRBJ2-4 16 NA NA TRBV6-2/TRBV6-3 CASSKGQRLAKNIQYF TGTGCCAGCAGCAAAGGACAGAGACTAGCCAAAAACATTCAGTACTTC
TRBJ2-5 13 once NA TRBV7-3 CASSRGRQETQYF TGTGCCAGCAGCAGGGGCCGGCAAGAGACCCAGTACTTC
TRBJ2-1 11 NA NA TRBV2 CASRTHNEQFF TGTGCCAGCAGGACTCACAATGAGCAGTTCTTC
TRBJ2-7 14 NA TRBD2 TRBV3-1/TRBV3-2 CASSPGLAGYEQYF TGTGCCAGCAGCCCGGGACTAGCGGGCTACGAGCAGTACTTC
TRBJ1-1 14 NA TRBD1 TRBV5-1 CASSLTGADTEAFF TGCGCCAGCAGCTTAACAGGGGCCGACACTGAAGCTTTCTTT
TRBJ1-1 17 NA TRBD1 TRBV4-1 CASSHRLRTGGLSEAFF TGCGCCAGCAGCCACAGACTACGGACAGGGGGCCTCTCTGAAGCTTTCTTT
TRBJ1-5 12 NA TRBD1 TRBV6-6 CATKDRVQPQHF TGTGCCACCAAAGACAGGGTTCAGCCCCAGCATTTT
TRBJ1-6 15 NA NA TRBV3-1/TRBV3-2 CASSQGDGGLNPLHF TGTGCCAGCAGCCAAGGAGACGGGGGACTAAATCCCCTCCACTTT
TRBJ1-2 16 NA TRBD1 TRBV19 CASRTTHNPRQGWYTF TGTGCCAGTAGAACAACACACAATCCACGACAGGGTTGGTACACCTTC
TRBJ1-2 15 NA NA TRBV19 CASKNAAGEVSGYTF TGTGCCAGTAAAAACGCCGCAGGGGAAGTTTCCGGCTACACCTTC
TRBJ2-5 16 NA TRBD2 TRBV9 CASRGGPSGGAETQYF TGTGCCAGCAGAGGGGGACCTAGCGGGGGGGCGGAGACCCAGTACTTC
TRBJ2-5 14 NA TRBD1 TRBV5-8 CASSLGTGQETQYF TGTGCCAGCAGCCTTGGGACAGGCCAAGAGACCCAGTACTTC
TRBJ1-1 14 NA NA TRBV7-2 CASRGGATPTEAFF TGTGCCAGCAGGGGGGGGGCTACTCCCACTGAAGCTTTCTTT
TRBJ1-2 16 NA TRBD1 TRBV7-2 CASSPAHRGGNYGYTF TGTGCCAGCAGCCCAGCGCACAGGGGGGGAAACTATGGCTACACCTTC
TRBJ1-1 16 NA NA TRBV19 CASSIFPDRMNTEAFF TGTGCCAGTAGTATTTTCCCCGACAGAATGAACACTGAAGCTTTCTTT
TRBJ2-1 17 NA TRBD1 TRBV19 CASSSGQGGLSYNEQFF TGTGCCAGTAGTAGTGGACAGGGGGGCCTATCCTACAATGAGCAGTTCTTC
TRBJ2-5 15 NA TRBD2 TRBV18 CASSQGLAGEETQYF TGTGCCAGCTCACAGGGACTAGCGGGGGAAGAGACCCAGTACTTC
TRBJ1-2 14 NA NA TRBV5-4 CASSSRTGSGGYTF TGTGCCAGCAGCTCGCGTACCGGGTCTGGAGGCTACACCTTC
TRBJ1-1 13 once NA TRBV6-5 CASSYGQNTEAFF TGTGCCAGCAGTTATGGGCAGAACACTGAAGCTTTCTTT
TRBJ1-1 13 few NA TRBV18 CASSPNQGTEAFF TGTGCCAGCTCACCAAACCAGGGGACTGAAGCTTTCTTT
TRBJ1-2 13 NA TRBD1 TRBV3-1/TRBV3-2 CASSHRTGGSYTF TGTGCCAGCAGCCACCGGACAGGGGGAAGCTACACCTTC
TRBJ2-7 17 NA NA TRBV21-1 CASSKGRWGGPGYEQYF TGTGCCAGCAGCAAAGGCCGATGGGGGGGCCCGGGGTACGAGCAGTACTTC
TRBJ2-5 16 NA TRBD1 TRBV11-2 CASSLFGTGNQETQYF TGTGCCAGCAGCTTATTTGGGACAGGGAATCAAGAGACCCAGTACTTC
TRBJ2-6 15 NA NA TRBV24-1 CATSDPKEGANVLTF TGTGCCACCAGTGACCCAAAGGAGGGGGCCAACGTCCTGACTTTC
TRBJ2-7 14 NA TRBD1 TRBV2 CASSRDRGGNEQYF TGTGCCAGCAGCCGGGACAGGGGAGGCAACGAGCAGTACTTC
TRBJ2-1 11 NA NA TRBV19 CASSIRDEQFF TGTGCCAGTAGTATACGCGATGAGCAGTTCTTC
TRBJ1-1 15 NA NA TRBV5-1 CASSSEGGGGTEAFF TGCGCCAGCAGCTCCGAGGGGGGAGGGGGCACTGAAGCTTTCTTT
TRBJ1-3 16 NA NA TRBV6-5 CASSYREGLQGNTIYF TGTGCCAGCAGTTACAGGGAGGGGCTTCAAGGAAACACCATATATTTT
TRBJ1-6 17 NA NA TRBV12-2 CASRPCRGIQGCSPLHF TGTGCAAGTCGCCCCTGCAGAGGGATACAGGGGTGTTCACCCCTCCACTTT
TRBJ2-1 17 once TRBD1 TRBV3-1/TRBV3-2 CASSQDPGTGVHNEQFF TGTGCCAGCAGCCAAGACCCCGGGACAGGGGTCCACAATGAGCAGTTCTTC